This is a list of T cell receptor beta chains from one sample in a study of blood T cell repertoires in COVID-19. TCRdb keeps only in-frame clones here, not all; method: immunoSEQ multiplex PCR. The table has about 200,000 clones, roughly 90% seen once. The sample was peripheral blood. Receptors were obtained from a man younger than 30 with active or convalescent COVID-19. Both conserved end residues are part of each CDR3. D genes are given only for firm matches. Size values are once, few and many counts, or a class for expanded clones, and some rows have none.

CASSPDRGRVYGYTF TGTGCCAGCAGCCCAGACAGGGGGCGCGTCTATGGCTACACCTTC few TRBV2 15 TRBJ1-2 TRBD1
CASSIASVNQPQHF TGTGCCAGTAGTATTGCCAGCGTCAATCAGCCCCAGCATTTT - TRBV19 14 TRBJ1-5 -
CASSILGKSTTGELFF TGTGCCAGCAGCATACTGGGCAAGAGTACCACCGGGGAGCTGTTTTTT - TRBV7-9 16 TRBJ2-2 -
CATSPEQADRMNTEAFF TGTGCCACCAGCCCCGAACAAGCGGACAGAATGAACACTGAAGCTTTCTTT - TRBV15 17 TRBJ1-1 -
CAWSEGQQVGVSYEQYF TGTGCCTGGAGTGAGGGACAGCAAGTCGGGGTCTCCTACGAGCAGTACTTC few TRBV30 17 TRBJ2-7 TRBD1
CASSSYREIYEQYF TGTGCCAGCAGTTCGTACAGGGAAATCTACGAGCAGTACTTC - TRBV27 14 TRBJ2-7 -
CAISELHISQETQYF TGTGCCATCAGTGAGTTGCACATCTCTCAAGAGACCCAGTACTTC once TRBV10-3 15 TRBJ2-5 -
CASRTGQGDDQPQHF TGTGCCAGCAGAACGGGACAGGGGGATGATCAGCCCCAGCATTTT - TRBV2 15 TRBJ1-5 TRBD1
CASSQGERFGDEQFF TGCGCCAGCAGCCAAGGGGAGCGTTTCGGGGATGAGCAGTTCTTC - TRBV4-3 15 TRBJ2-1 -
CASSRDRSEDSPLHF TGTGCCAGCAGCCGAGACAGGAGCGAGGATTCACCCCTCCACTTT - TRBV7-8 15 TRBJ1-6 -
CASRWTGVLEQFF TGTGCCAGCAGATGGACAGGGGTTCTCGAGCAGTTCTTC - TRBV7-2 13 TRBJ2-1 TRBD1
CASKAGSGYEQYF TGTGCCAGCAAGGCCGGGAGTGGGTACGAGCAGTACTTC - TRBV2 13 TRBJ2-7 -
CASSQAGYGYTF TGTGCCAGCAGCCAAGCAGGCTATGGCTACACCTTC - TRBV3-1/TRBV3-2 12 TRBJ1-2 -
CASSGQTSGSTNEQFF TGTGCCAGCAGCGGTCAGACTAGCGGGAGTACCAATGAGCAGTTCTTC - TRBV9 16 TRBJ2-1 TRBD2
CASSFYDSRGSTETQYF TGTGCCAGCAGCTTCTATGATTCTCGGGGGTCGACAGAGACCCAGTACTTC - TRBV5-6 17 TRBJ2-5 -
CARSWTAAKNIQYF TGTGCCAGAAGCTGGACAGCCGCCAAAAACATTCAGTACTTC - TRBV5-3 14 TRBJ2-4 -
CASRHITGNEQFF TGTGCCAGCAGGCACATTACAGGGAATGAGCAGTTCTTC - TRBV14 13 TRBJ2-1 -
CASSLGMMEETGELFF TGTGCCAGCAGCTTAGGGATGATGGAGGAGACCGGGGAGCTGTTTTTT few TRBV7-3 16 TRBJ2-2 -
CASSGTGGFYNEQFF TGTGCCAGCAGCGGCACAGGGGGCTTCTACAATGAGCAGTTCTTC - TRBV7-9 15 TRBJ2-1 TRBD1
CAWSQRGLNTEAFF TGTGCCTGGAGCCAGAGGGGGCTGAACACTGAAGCTTTCTTT once TRBV30 14 TRBJ1-1 TRBD1
CASSLYPGGYTF TGTGCCAGCAGTTTATATCCGGGAGGCTACACCTTC - TRBV28 12 TRBJ1-2 -
CASSVSGGLWETQYF TGTGCCAGCAGCGTTAGCGGGGGGCTCTGGGAGACCCAGTACTTC once TRBV7-9 15 TRBJ2-5 TRBD2
CASSLFTGVGGNQPQHF TGTGCCAGCAGTTTATTCACAGGGGTTGGGGGCAATCAGCCCCAGCATTTT few TRBV28 17 TRBJ1-5 TRBD1
CASSRGQNEKLFF TGTGCCAGCAGCCGAGGGCAGAATGAAAAACTGTTTTTT - TRBV14 13 TRBJ1-4 -
CAWISGRNTGELFF TGTGCCTGGATTAGCGGGAGGAACACCGGGGAGCTGTTTTTT - TRBV30 14 TRBJ2-2 TRBD2
CASFTTGVGEQYF TGTGCCAGCTTCACCACGGGGGTCGGGGAGCAGTACTTC - TRBV18 13 TRBJ2-7 -
CASSLTRPGDTEAFF TGTGCCAGCAGTTTAACCCGGCCAGGGGACACTGAAGCTTTCTTT - TRBV6-5 15 TRBJ1-1 -
CASSLGRGQKGYTF TGTGCCAGCAGCTTGGGCAGGGGGCAGAAGGGCTACACCTTC - TRBV5-4 14 TRBJ1-2 TRBD1